The 4 T cell receptor beta chains below come from one sample, sequenced in a study of T-cell memory formation after mild COVID-19. TCRdb used MiXCR to reprocess the 5' RACE reads, holding one entry per CDR3 protein. The data contain 90,000 to 130,000 distinct CDR3 sequences, roughly a sixth of them singletons. Sequencing was done on a sample of PBMCs or a T cell subset sorted from them (not recorded which). These receptors all stem from a man in his late teens or twenties who had mild COVID-19 (a few samples of this study predate the infection). Cell type and time point are not known.

The V and J genes are TRBV7-2 and TRBJ2-5; 12 nucleotides match TRBD2. The CDR3 is made up of 15 amino acids. Germline V gene data show CDR1 as SGHTA and CDR2 as FQGNSA. V lost 5 bases and J lost 4; bases outside the gene matches: 5. CDR3 sequence: CASSTRLAGVETQYF. The DNA of the CDR3 is TGTGCCAGCAGCACTCGACTAGCGGGGGTAGAGACCCAGTACTTC.

In its sample, this clonotype was seen a few times. The CDR3 region has the DNA TGCGCCAGCAGCCGGGACGATGATACGCAGTATTTT. Translating gives CASSRDDDTQYF. The genes are TRBV5-1 and TRBJ2-3, with D tentatively TRBD1 or TRBD2 (5 bases each). CDR1 and CDR2 (germline): SGHRS, YFSETQ. The CDR3 contains 12 residues. V gave up 4 bases and J gave up 6 bases, with 9 bases separating them.

In this sample, this clonotype turned up a few times. The rearrangement links TRBV7-2 to TRBJ1-1; tentatively, D is TRBD1 (6 bases). The V gene's germline CDR1 is SGHTA and CDR2 FQGNSA. This CDR3 spans 15 amino acids. V lost 5 bases and J 1 base, leaving 14 bases between the germline ends. CDR3 sequence (DNA): TGTGCCAGCAGCCTCGGGGTGGACAGGAACACTGAAGCTTTCTTT. Its translation is CASSLGVDRNTEAFF.

This chain joins TRBV7-9 and TRBJ2-5; maybe TRBD1 (6 bases). Germline CDR1 SEHNR, CDR2 FQNEAQ (reference sequence). Trimming left V 5 bases short and J 5 bases short, with 9 bases between. The CDR3 consists of 12 residues. Here the CDR3 DNA reads TGTGCCAGCAGCCAGCAGGGGGAGACCCAGTACTTC. As protein: CASSQQGETQYF. Variable domain in full (rest from reference TRBV7-9 and TRBJ2-5): DTGVSQNPRHKITKRGQNVTFRCDPISEHNRLYWYRQTLGQGPEFLTYFQNEAQLEKSRLLSDRFSAERPKGSFSTLEIQRTEQGDSAMYLCASSQQGETQYFGPGTRLLVL.